Included here is one TCR beta chain sequence, with context. V shed 4 bases and J shed 7 bases, with 14 bases lying between them. Germline CDR1 MNHEY, CDR2 SMNVEV (reference sequence). The CDR3 spans 14 residues. This record belongs to a study of shared clonotypes between healthy human individuals. The table came from immunoSEQ multiplex PCR; TCRdb's copy has only in-frame clones and leaves some out. The table records approximately 530,000 clones, roughly 95% of them present only once. V and J are TRBV27 and TRBJ2-1; D unresolved. Sequenced sample: naive CD4+ T cells sorted from blood. Subset meaning: CD45RA+ positively selected. The source is a woman under 40 in good health. The CDR3 sequence is CASSSTINRNEQFF. CDR3 bases: TGTGCCAGCAGTTCCACCATCAATAGGAATGAGCAGTTCTTC.